These 24 T cell receptor beta chains were all obtained from the same sample, sequenced in a study of blood T cell repertoires in COVID-19. Clones were sequenced by immunoSEQ multiplex PCR, and TCRdb holds only the in-frame ones, with some missing. The table lists 37,000 or so clones, roughly 88% of them singletons. Sequencing used peripheral blood. Receptors were obtained from a man aged 55 to 70 with active COVID-19.

The rearrangement links TRBV30 to TRBJ2-1; TRBD1 matches at 8 bases. Germline loops: CDR1 GTSNPN, CDR2 SVGIG (reference sequence). This CDR3 region has 15 residues. V trimming: 0 bases; J trimming: 2 bases; junction bases outside the gene matches: 3. The CDR3 reads CAWSVRGQAYNEQFF. The CDR3, as DNA: TGTGCCTGGAGTGTACGGGGACAGGCCTACAATGAGCAGTTCTTC.

V gene TRBV6-5 combines with J gene TRBJ2-1, with D perhaps matching TRBD2 (7 bases). V lost 7 bases and J lost 6, with 13 bases in between. The CDR3 has 13 residues. Germline lookup yields CDR1 MNHEY and CDR2 SVGAGI. CDR3 sequence: CASTRGAGNEQFF. Here the CDR3 DNA reads TGTGCCAGCACTCGGGGGGCGGGCAATGAGCAGTTCTTC.

As regards this clone: Other DNA variants within this sample encode the same CDR3. The chain uses TRBV7-3 and TRBJ1-1, with D unresolved. This CDR3 comprises 13 residues. From germline, CDR1 is SGHTA and CDR2 FQGTGA. Trimming took 2 bases from V and 1 from J, leaving 5 bases between them. CDR3 sequence: CASSLQENTEAFF. CDR3 nucleotides: TGTGCCAGCAGCTTACAGGAGAACACTGAAGCTTTCTTT.

The chain carries TRBV28 and TRBJ2-7; possibly TRBD1 for D (5 bases). Germline V lookup: CDR1 MDHEN, CDR2 SYDVKM. CDR3 length: 13 amino acids. V was cut by 5 bases and J by 2 bases, with 10 bases left in between. The CDR3 bases are TGTGCCAGCAGTCCCAGGGCAGCCTACGAGCAGTACTTC. Its translation: CASSPRAAYEQYF.

J is TRBJ2-7 and V is TRBV2; D remains ambiguous. The germline CDR1 and CDR2 sequences are SNHLY and FYNNEI. The CDR3 has 11 residues. V was trimmed by 4 bases and J by 2 bases, leaving 3 bases between them. Here the CDR3 DNA reads TGTGCCAGCAGTGCCGCCTACGAGCAGTACTTC. This translates into CASSAAYEQYF.

J is TRBJ2-1 and V is TRBV2; 13 nucleotides agree with TRBD2. The junction had 3 bases not matched to a gene; V was cut back by 6 bases and J by 4 bases. Per germline, CDR1 SNHLY and CDR2 FYNNEI. The CDR3 covers 15 residues. CDR3 residues: CASRGLAGSYNEQFF. CDR3 sequence (DNA): TGTGCCAGCAGGGGACTAGCGGGATCTTACAATGAGCAGTTCTTC.

The gene calls are TRBV30 and TRBJ2-7; D perhaps matches TRBD2 (5 bases). Deletions cut 4 bases from V and 1 base from J, with 14 bases between. Germline lookup yields CDR1 GTSNPN and CDR2 SVGIG (reference sequence). This CDR3 is 14 amino acids long. CDR3 DNA: TGTGCCTGGATCGCGGGTCCACCTTCCTACGAGCAGTACTTC. It specifies CAWIAGPPSYEQYF.

The chain couples TRBV3-1 (or the pseudogene TRBV3-2) to TRBJ1-5; D is perhaps TRBD1 (5 bases). The CDR3 is 15 residues long. Germline CDR1 reads LGHDT; CDR2 reads YNNKEL (reference sequence). V was shortened by 1 base and J by 1 base, with 8 bases between the two germline ends. CDR3 bases: TGTGCCAGCAGCCAAGTCCAGGGCAGCAATCAGCCCCAGCATTTT. Protein product: CASSQVQGSNQPQHF.

The chain combines TRBV5-1 with TRBJ1-6; possible D gene TRBD1, 5 bases. Trimming stripped 3 bases from V and 11 bases from J, with 15 bases between. Germline CDR1 and CDR2: SGHRS and YFSETQ. The CDR3 is 14 residues long. The CDR3 protein is CASSYDSQSPPLHF. The CDR3, as DNA: TGCGCCAGCAGCTACGACAGTCAATCTCCACCCCTCCACTTT.

The chain joins TRBV6-2 or TRBV6-3 to TRBJ1-5, with 8 bases identical to TRBD1. The CDR3 extends over 16 amino acids. V trimming: 0 bases; J trimming: 3 bases; junction bases outside the gene matches: 4. Germline CDR1 is MNHEY and CDR2 is SVGEGT. Written as DNA, the CDR3 is TGTGCCAGCAGTTACTCCCAGGGGGCCGACAATCAGCCCCAGCATTTT. Translation gives CASSYSQGADNQPQHF.

V and J are TRBV6-5 and TRBJ2-5, with 8 positions matching TRBD1. CDR1 and CDR2 from the germline V gene are MNHEY and SVGAGI. The CDR3 totals 14 residues. V trimming: 6 bases; J trimming: 4 bases; junction bases outside the gene matches: 7. CDR3 sequence reads: CASRFRGRRETQYF. As DNA, the CDR3 is TGTGCCAGCAGATTCAGGGGGCGCCGAGAGACCCAGTACTTC.

This chain links TRBV6-5 with TRBJ2-3; TRBD1 agrees at 7 bases. The CDR3 totals 14 residues. With 10 bases clipped from V and 2 bases from J, the junction kept 9 bases outside the gene matches. Germline CDR1 MNHEY, CDR2 SVGAGI. The DNA of the CDR3 is TGTGCCACCAAGAAGGGGGCAAACACAGATACGCAGTATTTT. Protein product: CATKKGANTDTQYF.

V usage is TRBV5-4 and J usage is TRBJ1-2; 8 bases match TRBD1. The length of the CDR3 is 14 residues. The ends lost 4 bases at V and 6 bases at J; junction bases unmatched: 8. Germline lookup yields CDR1 SGHNT and CDR2 YYREEE (reference sequence). The CDR3 nucleotides are TGTGCCAGCAGCGGCAGGGGGCTTGGGCATGGCTACACCTTC. As protein: CASSGRGLGHGYTF.

This clone was observed a few times. This chain links TRBV15 with TRBJ2-1; TRBD2 agrees at 8 bases. V lost 0 bases and J lost 8; bases outside the gene matches: 9. Germline lookup yields CDR1 LNHNV and CDR2 YYDKDF (reference sequence). The CDR3 loop spans 16 amino acids. The CDR3 region has the DNA TGTGCCACCAGCAGAGACGGGGGGGAGCTACCGTATGAGCAGTTCTTC. This gives the protein CATSRDGGELPYEQFF.

There are a few counts of this clone. The gene calls are TRBV27 and TRBJ1-5; TRBD1 is a possible D gene (6 bases). The V end lost 5 bases, the J end lost 0 bases, and 26 bases lay between the germline ends. The germline CDR1 and CDR2 sequences are MNHEY and SMNVEV (reference sequence). There are 20 residues in the CDR3. The CDR3 spells CASSPPLVRQEPNSNQPQHF. As DNA, the CDR3 is TGTGCCAGCAGTCCCCCTCTCGTGAGACAGGAGCCAAATAGCAATCAGCCCCAGCATTTT.

The J gene is TRBJ2-3, the V gene TRBV18, with TRBD1 matching over 7 bases. Germline V gene lookup returns CDR1 KGHSH and CDR2 LQKENI. The CDR3 covers 17 residues. V lost 3 bases and J lost 0; bases outside the gene matches: 9. CDR3 residues: CASSPPATTGSTDTQYF. Here the CDR3 DNA reads TGTGCCAGCTCACCTCCTGCTACGACAGGGAGCACAGATACGCAGTATTTT.

V gene TRBV21-1 combines with J gene TRBJ2-7; the table's D call, TRBD1, was not checked against the DNA. TRBV21-1 is termed a pseudogene. CDR3 length: 18 amino acids. The CDR3 protein is CASKKPLRPWDSPYEQYF. CDR3 in DNA: TGTGCCAGCAAGAAACCCCTCCGGCCGTGGGACAGCCCCTACGAGCAGTACTTC.

The V gene is TRBV4-1, the J gene TRBJ2-1, with TRBD2 matching over 16 bases. Germline-derived CDR1 and CDR2 are MGHRA and YSYEKL. CDR3 length equals 18 residues. V shed 1 base and J 6 bases; nucleotides not matched to a gene: 6. The CDR3 loop reads CASSQGGLAGGPGNEQFF. Written as DNA, the CDR3 is TGCGCCAGCAGCCAAGGGGGACTAGCGGGAGGGCCCGGCAATGAGCAGTTCTTC.

J is TRBJ2-2 and V is TRBV9, with D possibly being TRBD1 (5 bases). There are 13 residues in the CDR3. V was clipped by 0 bases and J by 5 bases, with 5 bases between them. Germline assignment: CDR1 SGDLS and CDR2 YYNGEE. The CDR3 region has the DNA TGTGCCAGCAGCGTAGAGGGGACCGGGGAGCTGTTTTTT. Translated: CASSVEGTGELFF.

This clone has only a few counts. The V gene is TRBV28, the J gene TRBJ2-7, with D unresolved. The CDR3 sequence is 11 residues long. Germline values: CDR1 MDHEN, CDR2 SYDVKM. The V end was cut by 8 bases, the J end by 4 bases, with 9 bases between. CDR3 in amino acids: CASSLIYEQYF. For the CDR3, the DNA is TGTGCCAGCTCTCTAATTTACGAGCAGTACTTC.

The rearrangement links TRBV3-1 (or the pseudogene TRBV3-2) to TRBJ2-2, with D tentatively TRBD2 (6 bases). Per the germline V gene, CDR1 is LGHDT and CDR2 is YNNKEL (reference sequence). The CDR3 spans 16 residues. Trimming cost V 4 bases and J 5 bases, with 17 bases left between them. In DNA, the CDR3 is TGTGCCAGCAGCCTCCATCCCGGGAGAGGTACCGGGGAGCTGTTTTTT. It yields the protein CASSLHPGRGTGELFF.

V is TRBV18 and J is TRBJ2-5; tentative D call: TRBD2 (6 bases). Germline V CDR1 and CDR2: KGHSH, LQKENI. This CDR3 is built from 17 residues. V gave up 2 bases and J gave up 1 base, with 17 bases separating them. CDR3 residues: CASSPNRGLSTQETQYF. CDR3 DNA: TGTGCCAGCTCACCAAACCGGGGACTTTCCACCCAAGAGACCCAGTACTTC.

This CDR3 reads CAATGGEAEQFF. The CDR3 DNA reads TGTGCCGCCACTGGGGGGGAGGCGGAGCAGTTCTTC. The rearrangement uses TRBV10-3 and TRBJ2-1; 7 nucleotides line up with TRBD2. The CDR3 is made up of 12 amino acids. V lost 11 bases to trimming and J lost 10 bases; unmatched junction nucleotides: 11. Germline assignment: CDR1 ENHRY and CDR2 SYGVKD.

This clone was found a few times. The chain couples TRBV2 to TRBJ2-1; 7 positions agree with TRBD2. The length of the CDR3 is 14 residues. The germline V gene encodes CDR1 SNHLY and CDR2 FYNNEI. V was clipped by 3 bases and J by 6 bases; unmatched bases: 5. The CDR3 spells CASSEGGRVNEQFF. The CDR3 region has the DNA TGTGCCAGCAGTGAGGGCGGGAGAGTCAATGAGCAGTTCTTC.